This TCR beta chain came from a study of blood T cell repertoires in COVID-19. Looking at the study overall: Spain, Italy and the United States supplied samples that represented acute and convalescent COVID-19.

Per the original methods: Amplification with reference gene primers provided the estimates of nucleated cell counts. TCRdb's table, derived via immunoSEQ multiplex PCR, lists solely in-frame clones and lacks some. V and J calls and clone size come straight from that table; D and trimming were deduced from the DNA. The sample contains about 300,000 clones, approximately 84% of which appear only once. There are 14 residues in the CDR3. Germline V gene lookup returns CDR1 GTSNPN and CDR2 SVGIG (reference sequence). J was trimmed by 8 bases and V by 4 bases; bases with no gene match: 10. Grouping used clinical history reported by participants in a survey and questionnaire. Either two negative PCRs, clearance, or symptom resolution qualified Cohort 3 donors as recovered.

The sequenced sample was PBMCs or T cells enriched from blood (not recorded which). The receptor was isolated from a woman aged 18-29 years who had recovered from COVID-19. The chain is built from TRBV30 and TRBJ1-4; 7 bases match TRBD1. The CDR3 DNA is TGTGCCTGGACCTACACAGGGGACGGCGAAAAACTGTTTTTT. Translating it yields CAWTYTGDGEKLFF.